The rows below give T cell receptor beta chains drawn from one sample of a study of cytomegalovirus exposure and HLA in healthy donors. Generated by immunoSEQ multiplex PCR, the TCRdb table keeps only in-frame clones and is missing some. The table includes some 150,000 clones, approximately 84% detected once. The sequencing input was PBMCs. Receptors were obtained from a woman aged 50 to 60 in good health and CMV-seropositive. CDR3s include the opening cysteine and the closing phenylalanine or tryptophan. The D gene is left open where the match is weak. Where a row states a size, it is once, few, many or the class of an expanded clone; other rows omit it.

j_gene | v_gene | abundance | d_gene | CDR3nt | CDR3aa
TRBJ1-3 | TRBV7-2 | NA | NA | TGTGCCAGTAGGAGCTCTGGAAACACCATATATTTT | CASRSSGNTIYF
TRBJ1-1 | TRBV10-3 | NA | TRBD1 | TGTGCCATCAGGGCCGGGACAGGGTTCCGGGGCACTGAAGCTTTCTTT | CAIRAGTGFRGTEAFF
TRBJ1-1 | TRBV7-9 | NA | NA | TGTGCCAGCAGTCCCCTCAACACTGAAGCTTTCTTT | CASSPLNTEAFF
TRBJ2-3 | TRBV5-1 | NA | TRBD2 | TGCGCCAGCAGCTTGACTAGCGGGGCCCACACAGATACGCAGTATTTT | CASSLTSGAHTDTQYF
TRBJ1-1 | TRBV5-5 | NA | NA | TGTGCCAGCAGCTTCACAGGGACGAACACTGAAGCTTTCTTT | CASSFTGTNTEAFF
TRBJ1-2 | TRBV10-1 | NA | NA | TGCGCCAGCAGTGAGTCTGGGACACCGAATGGCTACACCTTC | CASSESGTPNGYTF
TRBJ1-2 | TRBV9 | NA | NA | TGTGCCAGCAGCGCCCACGCGGGGAATTATGGCTACACCTTC | CASSAHAGNYGYTF
TRBJ2-7 | TRBV7-9 | NA | TRBD2 | TGTGCCAGCAGCTTAGAATACGGGGGGGGTTATTACGAGCAGTACTTC | CASSLEYGGGYYEQYF
TRBJ2-1 | TRBV2 | NA | TRBD2 | TGTGCCAGCAGTGAGGCGGGAGGGTCCTACAATGAGCAGTTCTTC | CASSEAGGSYNEQFF
TRBJ1-1 | TRBV10-3 | NA | NA | TGTGCCATCAGAACCGGAGACGACACTGAAGCTTTCTTT | CAIRTGDDTEAFF
TRBJ2-7 | TRBV11-2 | NA | TRBD1 | TGTGCCAGCAGCCTCACCGGGACAGGGTTCTACGAGCAGTACTTC | CASSLTGTGFYEQYF
TRBJ2-3 | TRBV12-5 | NA | NA | TGTGCTAGTGGTTTGTCGAGCACAGATACGCAGTATTTT | CASGLSSTDTQYF
TRBJ2-3 | TRBV29-1 | NA | TRBD2 | TGCAGCATTACTGAGGGGACTAGCGGGAGCACAGATACGCAGTATTTT | CSITEGTSGSTDTQYF
TRBJ2-7 | TRBV7-3 | NA | TRBD1 | TGTGCCAGCAGCTTAAGACAGGGGGCTCGGGGCGAGCAGTACTTC | CASSLRQGARGEQYF
TRBJ1-2 | TRBV19 | NA | NA | TGTGCCAGTAAATCGGGAAATTGGAGGAACTATGGCTACACCTTC | CASKSGNWRNYGYTF
TRBJ2-5 | TRBV9 | NA | TRBD2 | TGTGCCAGCAGCGTAGGGTTACTAGCGGGGGTGCAAGAGACCCAGTACTTC | CASSVGLLAGVQETQYF
TRBJ2-1 | TRBV9 | NA | NA | TGTGCCAGCAGCGTAGTTGGGGGGTGGAATGAGCAGTTCTTC | CASSVVGGWNEQFF
TRBJ1-4 | TRBV19 | NA | NA | TGTGCCAGTAGGCGAGATCATAATGAAAAACTGTTTTTT | CASRRDHNEKLFF
TRBJ2-7 | TRBV9 | NA | NA | TGTGCCAGCAGCGTAGATCTAGGGACAAGGGAGCAGTACTTC | CASSVDLGTREQYF
TRBJ2-5 | TRBV18 | once | TRBD2 | TGTGCCAGCTCAAGTCAAGCTGAGCGGCGGGAGCAGTACTTC | CASSSQAERREQYF
TRBJ1-1 | TRBV7-3 | NA | TRBD1 | TGTGCCAGCAGCCAAACTACAGGGGTCGGCACTGAAGCTTTCTTT | CASSQTTGVGTEAFF
TRBJ1-1 | TRBV10-3 | NA | NA | TGTGCCACTACGGAGGGGACTGAAGCTTTCTTT | CATTEGTEAFF
TRBJ2-3 | TRBV4-2 | NA | TRBD1 | TGTGCCAGCAGCCAGGAAAACAGGGGGCGCGTTACAGGTCCCACAGATACGCAGTATTTT | CASSQENRGRVTGPTDTQYF
TRBJ2-1 | TRBV5-1 | NA | NA | TGCGCCAGCAGCTCGTCTGACAGGAGGCATGAGCAGTTCTTC | CASSSSDRRHEQFF
TRBJ1-1 | TRBV7-2 | NA | NA | TGTGCCAGCAGCTTAGCCCCCGAGGGGGTAAAGACTGAAGCTTTCTTT | CASSLAPEGVKTEAFF
TRBJ1-2 | TRBV5-4 | NA | NA | TGTGCCAGCAGCTTGCACCGCCCGTCAGCTAACTATGGCTACACCTTC | CASSLHRPSANYGYTF
TRBJ2-3 | TRBV30 | NA | TRBD2 | TGTGCCTGGAGTAAATCGCTAAGCGGGGGCAGCACAGATACGCAGTATTTT | CAWSKSLSGGSTDTQYF
TRBJ1-1 | TRBV5-1 | few | NA | TGCGCCAGCAGCTTGGCGGGACTCCGGACTGAAGCTTTCTTT | CASSLAGLRTEAFF
TRBJ1-2 | TRBV6-4 | once | TRBD1 | TGTGCCATCTTGGTGACAGGGTTAACCCCTAACTATGGCTACACCTTC | CAILVTGLTPNYGYTF
TRBJ2-3 | TRBV6-1 | NA | NA | TGTGCCAGCAGTGGTTTAGCGGCAGACATCACAGATACGCAGTATTTT | CASSGLAADITDTQYF
TRBJ1-1 | TRBV9 | NA | TRBD1 | TGTGCCAGCAGCGTAAATCCAGGGGGGCCTGAAGCTTTCTTT | CASSVNPGGPEAFF
TRBJ1-1 | TRBV9 | NA | NA | TGTGCCAGCAGCTCCAGGGAGGCTGACGCTTTCTTT | CASSSREADAFF
TRBJ2-1 | TRBV4-1 | NA | NA | TGCGCCAGCAGCCTAACAAGGGGGTCTTCCTACAATGAGCAGTTCTTC | CASSLTRGSSYNEQFF
TRBJ1-1 | TRBV9 | NA | TRBD1 | TGTGCCAGCAGCGTAGTAGCCAACCTCTCGAACAGGAGGAAGGGGGCGAGGACTGAAGCTTTCTTT | CASSVVANLSNRRKGARTEAFF
TRBJ1-1 | TRBV21-1 | few | NA | TGTGCCAGCAGCCTTAACACTGAAGCTTTCTTT | CASSLNTEAFF
TRBJ1-4 | TRBV7-9 | NA | NA | TGTGCCAGCAGCTTAGAGCTCCCGGGGTGGCTGTTTTTT | CASSLELPGWLFF
TRBJ2-5 | TRBV5-1 | NA | TRBD2 | TGCGCCAGCAGCCTGAGCGGGGGGGAAGAGACCCAGTACTTC | CASSLSGGEETQYF
TRBJ2-1 | TRBV7-3 | NA | TRBD2 | TGTGCCAGCAGCTTAACTCTAGGACTAGAGGACAATGAGCAGTTCTTC | CASSLTLGLEDNEQFF
TRBJ2-1 | TRBV5-8 | NA | NA | TGTGCCAGCAGCAGGGGGGGATCCTACAATGAGCAGTTCTTC | CASSRGGSYNEQFF
TRBJ2-1 | TRBV4-3 | NA | TRBD2 | TGCGCCAGCAGCCAAGATTTGGGAAGCGGGGGGCTTAATGAGCAGTTCTTC | CASSQDLGSGGLNEQFF
TRBJ2-2 | TRBV7-8 | NA | TRBD1 | TGTGCCAGCAGCTTAGGAGGGGACAGGAAATTCTTCACCGGGGAGCTGTTTTTT | CASSLGGDRKFFTGELFF
TRBJ2-1 | TRBV6-1 | few | NA | TGTGCCAGCAGTGAACTCGGCGGTAGCTCCTACAATGAGCAGTTCTTC | CASSELGGSSYNEQFF
TRBJ2-3 | TRBV5-4 | NA | TRBD2 | TGTGCCAGCAGCCCGCCCGGCGCGAGGACTAGCGGGACAGATACGCAGTATTTT | CASSPPGARTSGTDTQYF
TRBJ2-5 | TRBV15 | NA | NA | TGTGCCACCAGTTGGGGCAAGGGAGAGACCCAGTACTTC | CATSWGKGETQYF
TRBJ1-1 | TRBV27 | few | NA | TGTGCCAGCAGTTCGGTTCGGAGGACTGAAGCTTTCTTT | CASSSVRRTEAFF
TRBJ1-1 | TRBV6-5 | NA | NA | TGTGCCAGCAGGATTACAGATATGAACACTGAAGCTTTCTTT | CASRITDMNTEAFF
TRBJ2-2 | TRBV4-1 | NA | NA | TGCGCCAGCAGCCAAGACCCACAGGGTAACGGGGAGCTGTTTTTT | CASSQDPQGNGELFF
TRBJ2-7 | TRBV13 | NA | NA | TGTGCCAGCAGCTTAGCCCCAAGGAGCTCCTACGAGCAGTACTTC | CASSLAPRSSYEQYF
TRBJ1-3 | TRBV7-8 | NA | NA | TGTGCCAGCAGCTTATCCCGGCACAGGGCGGACACCATATATTTT | CASSLSRHRADTIYF
TRBJ1-2 | TRBV27 | NA | NA | TGTGCCAGCAGCACCGGACACCTCTATGGCTACACCTTC | CASSTGHLYGYTF
TRBJ2-1 | TRBV7-9 | NA | TRBD2 | TGTGCCAGCAGCTTGAGCGGGATCAAGGGAACCTACAATGAGCAGTTCTTC | CASSLSGIKGTYNEQFF
TRBJ2-7 | TRBV9 | NA | TRBD1 | TGTGCCAGCAGCGCCGGTAATTCCGGACAGGGGGCCTACGAGCAGTACTTC | CASSAGNSGQGAYEQYF
TRBJ1-5 | TRBV9 | NA | NA | TGTGCCAGCAGCATTGAAGACAGTCTCAATCAGCCCCAGCATTTT | CASSIEDSLNQPQHF
TRBJ2-1 | TRBV7-8 | few | NA | TGTGCCAGCAGCTCTTCGTTGGACACCTCCTACAATGAGCAGTTCTTC | CASSSSLDTSYNEQFF
TRBJ2-5 | TRBV6-5 | NA | NA | TGTGCCAGCAGTTACACCAACCGGGGACAAGAGACCCAGTACTTC | CASSYTNRGQETQYF